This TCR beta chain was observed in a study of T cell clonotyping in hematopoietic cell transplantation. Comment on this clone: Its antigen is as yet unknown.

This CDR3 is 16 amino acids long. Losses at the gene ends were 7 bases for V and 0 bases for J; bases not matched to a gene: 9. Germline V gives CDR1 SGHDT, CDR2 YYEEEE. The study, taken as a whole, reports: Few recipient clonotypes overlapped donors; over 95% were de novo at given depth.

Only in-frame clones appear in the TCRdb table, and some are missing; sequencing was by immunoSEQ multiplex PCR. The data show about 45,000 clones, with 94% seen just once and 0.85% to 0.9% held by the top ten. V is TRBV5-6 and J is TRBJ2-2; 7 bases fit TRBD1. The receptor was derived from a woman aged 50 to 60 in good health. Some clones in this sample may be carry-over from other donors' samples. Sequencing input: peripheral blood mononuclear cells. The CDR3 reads CASPPGTESNTGELFF. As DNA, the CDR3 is TGTGCCAGCCCCCCGGGGACAGAGTCGAACACCGGGGAGCTGTTTTTT.